The source of this T cell receptor (beta chain) is a study of T-cell memory formation after mild COVID-19. This clonotype showed up just a few times. TCRdb reprocessed the 5' RACE reads with MiXCR, giving one entry per CDR3 protein. The profile shows approximately 570,000 distinct CDR3 sequences, roughly 17% of them singletons. This CDR3 is 16 amino acids long. Germline V lookup: CDR1 MGHRA, CDR2 YSYEKL. V gave up 2 bases and J gave up 6 bases; unmatched junction bases: 10. Sequenced input: PBMCs or a T cell subset sorted from them (not recorded which). This clonotype was sampled from an adult woman who had mild COVID-19 (a few samples of this study predate the infection). Cell type and time point are not known. The chain couples TRBV4-1 to TRBJ2-7; 10 nucleotides line up with TRBD1. CDR3: CASSQRGTGDIGEQYF. CDR3 coding DNA: TGCGCCAGCAGCCAACGCGGGACAGGGGACATTGGCGAGCAGTACTTC.